These T cell receptor beta chains were read from a single sample in a study of read filtering for tumor transcriptome and immune sequencing. MiXCR, applied by TCRdb to the reads, yields one record per CDR3 protein. In the table there are 35,000 to 40,000 distinct CDR3 sequences, around 15% of which are singletons. Sequenced material: a population of CD138-negative cells sorted from bone marrow. These receptors all stem from a donor aged 40 or over with multiple myeloma. CDR3s include the opening cysteine and the closing phenylalanine or tryptophan.

CASSIGPRGMAYNEQFF,TRBV19,TRBJ2-1
CASSQGTGTEAFF,TRBV12-3/TRBV12-4,TRBJ1-1
CASSPRSRPVTDTQYF,TRBV28,TRBJ2-3
CSVGDSSEAFF,TRBV29-1,TRBJ1-1
CAISESGLARSYEQYF,TRBV10-3,TRBJ2-7
CASRISGRGSYEQYF,TRBV11-2,TRBJ2-7
CSAREILQGYLGAFF,TRBV20-1,TRBJ1-1
CSYSSGGGYEQYF,TRBV29-1,TRBJ2-7
CASSAAGGPYEQYF,TRBV6-1,TRBJ2-7
CASWDSGSSGANVLTF,TRBV6-5,TRBJ2-6
CAWSVGDTQYF,TRBV30,TRBJ2-3
CASRASPGSYEQYF,TRBV25-1,TRBJ2-7
CSVRDSFTDTQYF,TRBV29-1,TRBJ2-3
CASSLDYYGYTF,TRBV7-9,TRBJ1-2
CASSPPSNVNEQFF,TRBV4-1,TRBJ2-1
CASSPHTDTQYF,TRBV11-2,TRBJ2-3
CASSSDTLREQYF,TRBV7-2,TRBJ2-7
CAWTESSNQPQHF,TRBV30,TRBJ1-5
CASTFGSSSTDTQYF,TRBV12-3/TRBV12-4,TRBJ2-3
CASSPRVYQETQYF,TRBV12-3/TRBV12-4,TRBJ2-5